Listed below are T cell receptor beta chains from one sample, sequenced in a study of T cell repertoires in cytomegalovirus infection. TCRdb reprocessed the reads via MiXCR and lists one record per CDR3 protein. The top ten clones hold around 3% of a sample with about 740,000 distinct CDR3 sequences, 35% to 45% of them seen once. Sequenced: PBMCs. The receptors derive from a human donor in good health (CMV status not recorded). Some clones in this sample may be carry-over from other donors' samples. Both conserved end residues are part of each CDR3. A D gene is named only where the DNA matches it firmly. Part of the rows lack a size; the others show once, few, many or a class for expanded clones.

J gene: TRBJ2-1; clone size: -; D gene: -; V gene: TRBV28; CDR3 DNA: TGTGCCAGCAGTTCCGCCCACTACAATGAGCAGTTCTTC; CDR3 protein: CASSSAHYNEQFF
J gene: TRBJ2-5; clone size: few; D gene: -; V gene: TRBV6-2/TRBV6-3; CDR3 DNA: TGTGCCAGCCAGAGACGTTCTTCCCAGGAGACCCAGTACTTC; CDR3 protein: CASQRRSSQETQYF
J gene: TRBJ2-3; clone size: few; D gene: -; V gene: TRBV6-2/TRBV6-3; CDR3 DNA: TGTGCCAGCAGTTACGTCGGGCTAACAGATACGCAGTATTTT; CDR3 protein: CASSYVGLTDTQYF
J gene: TRBJ1-5; clone size: many; D gene: -; V gene: TRBV12-3/TRBV12-4; CDR3 DNA: TGTGCCAGCAGTACAGGAAGCAATCAGCCCCAGCATTTT; CDR3 protein: CASSTGSNQPQHF
J gene: TRBJ2-5; clone size: many; D gene: -; V gene: TRBV7-2; CDR3 DNA: TGTGCCAGCAGCCCAACCCATGGGGGCCAAGAGACCCAGTACTTC; CDR3 protein: CASSPTHGGQETQYF
J gene: TRBJ2-1; clone size: few; D gene: -; V gene: TRBV6-4; CDR3 DNA: TGTGCCAGCAGTGGTTCCACAAAAGGTTCCCTGTTCTTC; CDR3 protein: CASSGSTKGSLFF
J gene: TRBJ2-1; clone size: -; D gene: TRBD1; V gene: TRBV6-5; CDR3 DNA: TGTGCCAGCAGTTACCTAACTCCGGGACAGGGAAAGCACAAGGAGCAGTTCTTC; CDR3 protein: CASSYLTPGQGKHKEQFF
J gene: TRBJ1-4; clone size: -; D gene: -; V gene: TRBV27; CDR3 DNA: TGTGCCAGCAGTTCAACTAATGAAAAACTGTTTTTT; CDR3 protein: CASSSTNEKLFF
J gene: TRBJ1-2; clone size: -; D gene: -; V gene: TRBV12-3/TRBV12-4; CDR3 DNA: TGTGCCAGCAGTTGGGGGTCTCGGGGGGCGAATGGCTACACCTTC; CDR3 protein: CASSWGSRGANGYTF
J gene: TRBJ1-4; clone size: -; D gene: -; V gene: TRBV6-6; CDR3 DNA: TGTGCCAGCAGTTACCGGGGGGGTAAAGAAAAACTGTTTTTT; CDR3 protein: CASSYRGGKEKLFF
J gene: TRBJ2-1; clone size: -; D gene: TRBD2; V gene: TRBV20-1; CDR3 DNA: TGCAGTGCTAGGCGACTAGCGGGGGGCCTGTCCTACAATGAGCAGTTCTTC; CDR3 protein: CSARRLAGGLSYNEQFF
J gene: TRBJ2-3; clone size: -; D gene: -; V gene: TRBV5-1; CDR3 DNA: TGCGCCAGCAGCGCTGGGACTTCGGATACGCAGTATTTT; CDR3 protein: CASSAGTSDTQYF
J gene: TRBJ1-6; clone size: -; D gene: -; V gene: TRBV28; CDR3 DNA: TGTGCCAGCAGTTCAGGACAGACTAATTCACCCCTCCACTTT; CDR3 protein: CASSSGQTNSPLHF
J gene: TRBJ1-5; clone size: -; D gene: -; V gene: TRBV7-6; CDR3 DNA: TGTGCCAGCAGCTTAGCAGGGGCAGGGAGCAATCAGCCCCAGCATTTT; CDR3 protein: CASSLAGAGSNQPQHF
J gene: TRBJ2-1; clone size: -; D gene: -; V gene: TRBV7-3; CDR3 DNA: TGTGCCAGCAGCTATGCGGGCGGGGCCAATGAGCAGTTCTTC; CDR3 protein: CASSYAGGANEQFF
J gene: TRBJ2-3; clone size: few; D gene: TRBD2; V gene: TRBV7-2; CDR3 DNA: TGTGCCAGCAGCCGACTAGCGGGGGACCGAGGAGATACGCAGTATTTT; CDR3 protein: CASSRLAGDRGDTQYF
J gene: TRBJ1-2; clone size: -; D gene: -; V gene: TRBV28; CDR3 DNA: TGTGCCAGCAGTTTATCCGCCGGGGACTCGAATGGCTACACCTTC; CDR3 protein: CASSLSAGDSNGYTF
J gene: TRBJ1-4; clone size: few; D gene: -; V gene: TRBV5-1; CDR3 DNA: TGCGCCAGCAGCGGGCTGGGGGGCGCAACTAATGAAAAACTGTTTTTT; CDR3 protein: CASSGLGGATNEKLFF
J gene: TRBJ2-1; clone size: -; D gene: -; V gene: TRBV3-1; CDR3 DNA: TGTGCCAGCAGCCCGGGACTGAACGTCTTTAATGAGCAGTTCTTC; CDR3 protein: CASSPGLNVFNEQFF
J gene: TRBJ2-1; clone size: -; D gene: TRBD2; V gene: TRBV28; CDR3 DNA: TGTGCCAGCAGTTTAGGATCGGGGGGAACCTACAATGAGCAGTTCTTC; CDR3 protein: CASSLGSGGTYNEQFF
J gene: TRBJ2-7; clone size: -; D gene: -; V gene: TRBV15; CDR3 DNA: TGTGCCACCAGCAGAGATCGCGCTAGGTACGAGCAGTACTTC; CDR3 protein: CATSRDRARYEQYF
J gene: TRBJ2-3; clone size: -; D gene: -; V gene: TRBV11-2; CDR3 DNA: TGTGCCAGCAGTTCTCGGGCCCACGGGGCAGATACGCAGTATTTT; CDR3 protein: CASSSRAHGADTQYF
J gene: TRBJ1-1; clone size: few; D gene: -; V gene: TRBV7-9; CDR3 DNA: TGTGCCAGCAACTTGGCCCCAACGGGCGACACTGAAGCTTTCTTT; CDR3 protein: CASNLAPTGDTEAFF
J gene: TRBJ2-3; clone size: many; D gene: -; V gene: TRBV7-2; CDR3 DNA: TGTGCCAGCAGCTTATACGGGATGATTAGTAAGAGCACAGATACGCAGTATTTT; CDR3 protein: CASSLYGMISKSTDTQYF
J gene: TRBJ2-7; clone size: -; D gene: -; V gene: TRBV7-3; CDR3 DNA: TGTACCAGCAGCTTAAGCCAGTCCTACGAGCAGTACTTC; CDR3 protein: CTSSLSQSYEQYF
J gene: TRBJ1-1; clone size: -; D gene: -; V gene: TRBV19; CDR3 DNA: TGTGCCAGTAGGGGGGCAGGAGGACTTGGAGCTTTCTTT; CDR3 protein: CASRGAGGLGAFF
J gene: TRBJ2-1; clone size: many; D gene: -; V gene: TRBV24-1; CDR3 DNA: TGTGCCACCAGTGATTTCCTCAGCGCCGACTACAATGAGCAGTTCTTC; CDR3 protein: CATSDFLSADYNEQFF
J gene: TRBJ2-3; clone size: -; D gene: -; V gene: TRBV6-1; CDR3 DNA: TGTGCCCGCAGTGAAGTCAAGCCAGATACGCAGTATTTT; CDR3 protein: CARSEVKPDTQYF
J gene: TRBJ1-1; clone size: once; D gene: -; V gene: TRBV7-2; CDR3 DNA: TGTGCCATCAGCATAGATCGGGGGCATTTTACTGAAGCTTTCTTT; CDR3 protein: CAISIDRGHFTEAFF
J gene: TRBJ2-3; clone size: -; D gene: -; V gene: TRBV4-1; CDR3 DNA: TGCGCCAGCAGCCCAGGACAGGCCTGGGGGGCAGATACGCAGTATTTT; CDR3 protein: CASSPGQAWGADTQYF
J gene: TRBJ2-7; clone size: -; D gene: -; V gene: TRBV12-3/TRBV12-4; CDR3 DNA: TGTGCCAGCAGTTACGGGGCCGGCTCCTACGAGCAGTACTTC; CDR3 protein: CASSYGAGSYEQYF
J gene: TRBJ2-1; clone size: -; D gene: -; V gene: TRBV7-9; CDR3 DNA: TGTGCCAGCAGCTGGATGTTGGCTACTGAGCAGTTCTTC; CDR3 protein: CASSWMLATEQFF
J gene: TRBJ2-3; clone size: -; D gene: -; V gene: TRBV4-2; CDR3 DNA: TGTGCCAGCAGCCGGTCCTTGATAGATACGCAGTATTTT; CDR3 protein: CASSRSLIDTQYF
J gene: TRBJ1-5; clone size: few; D gene: -; V gene: TRBV28; CDR3 DNA: TGTGCCAGCAGTTTAACGGGAGGGGATAATCAGCCCCAGCATTTT; CDR3 protein: CASSLTGGDNQPQHF
J gene: TRBJ1-4; clone size: -; D gene: -; V gene: TRBV30; CDR3 DNA: TGTGCCTGGGCAGACGGAATTAATGAAAAACTGTTTTTT; CDR3 protein: CAWADGINEKLFF
J gene: TRBJ1-2; clone size: -; D gene: TRBD1; V gene: TRBV29-1; CDR3 DNA: TGCAGCGTTGAAGCCGGGACAGGCGCTAACTATGGCTACACCTTC; CDR3 protein: CSVEAGTGANYGYTF
J gene: TRBJ2-6; clone size: few; D gene: -; V gene: TRBV18; CDR3 DNA: TGTGCCAGCTCACCACCCTTGAGACAGTCGCGGGCCAACGTCCTGACTTTC; CDR3 protein: CASSPPLRQSRANVLTF
J gene: TRBJ2-5; clone size: -; D gene: -; V gene: TRBV12-3/TRBV12-4; CDR3 DNA: TGTGCCAGCAGTTTAGGGTCCGGGCCTCGGAGGGCAGAGACCCAGTACTTC; CDR3 protein: CASSLGSGPRRAETQYF
J gene: TRBJ2-5; clone size: -; D gene: -; V gene: TRBV28; CDR3 DNA: TGTGCCAGCAGTTACATATATCCGCCGTGGACGGATCCTTGGGGGGAGACCCAGTACTTC; CDR3 protein: CASSYIYPPWTDPWGETQYF
J gene: TRBJ1-2; clone size: -; D gene: -; V gene: TRBV19; CDR3 DNA: TGTGCCAGTAGTATGTACAGATACTATGGCTACACCTTC; CDR3 protein: CASSMYRYYGYTF
J gene: TRBJ2-2; clone size: -; D gene: TRBD1; V gene: TRBV12-3/TRBV12-4; CDR3 DNA: TGTGCCAGCACCACCACAGGGGTCTACGGCGGGGAGCTGTTTTTT; CDR3 protein: CASTTTGVYGGELFF
J gene: TRBJ1-2; clone size: -; D gene: -; V gene: TRBV19; CDR3 DNA: TGTGCCAGTAGGCTTGGGGGAATACAGATCTATGGCTACACCTTC; CDR3 protein: CASRLGGIQIYGYTF
J gene: TRBJ2-4; clone size: -; D gene: TRBD2; V gene: TRBV12-3/TRBV12-4; CDR3 DNA: TGTGCCAGCAGTCCCAGACTAGCGGAAAACATTCAGTACTTC; CDR3 protein: CASSPRLAENIQYF
J gene: TRBJ2-6; clone size: few; D gene: -; V gene: TRBV18; CDR3 DNA: TGTGCCAGCTCACCATCCAGGGGAGGGGACGGGGCCAACGTCCTGACTTTC; CDR3 protein: CASSPSRGGDGANVLTF
J gene: TRBJ2-2; clone size: -; D gene: -; V gene: TRBV10-2; CDR3 DNA: TGCGCCAGAAATCCGACAGACACCGGTGATCTGTTTTTT; CDR3 protein: CARNPTDTGDLFF
J gene: TRBJ1-5; clone size: -; D gene: TRBD1; V gene: TRBV15; CDR3 DNA: TGTGCCACAAAGGGGGCGCGTGGCAATCAGCCCCAGCATTTT; CDR3 protein: CATKGARGNQPQHF
J gene: TRBJ2-1; clone size: few; D gene: -; V gene: TRBV7-8; CDR3 DNA: TGTGCCAGCAGCTTAGGACAGCCGGCTGAGCAGTTCTTC; CDR3 protein: CASSLGQPAEQFF